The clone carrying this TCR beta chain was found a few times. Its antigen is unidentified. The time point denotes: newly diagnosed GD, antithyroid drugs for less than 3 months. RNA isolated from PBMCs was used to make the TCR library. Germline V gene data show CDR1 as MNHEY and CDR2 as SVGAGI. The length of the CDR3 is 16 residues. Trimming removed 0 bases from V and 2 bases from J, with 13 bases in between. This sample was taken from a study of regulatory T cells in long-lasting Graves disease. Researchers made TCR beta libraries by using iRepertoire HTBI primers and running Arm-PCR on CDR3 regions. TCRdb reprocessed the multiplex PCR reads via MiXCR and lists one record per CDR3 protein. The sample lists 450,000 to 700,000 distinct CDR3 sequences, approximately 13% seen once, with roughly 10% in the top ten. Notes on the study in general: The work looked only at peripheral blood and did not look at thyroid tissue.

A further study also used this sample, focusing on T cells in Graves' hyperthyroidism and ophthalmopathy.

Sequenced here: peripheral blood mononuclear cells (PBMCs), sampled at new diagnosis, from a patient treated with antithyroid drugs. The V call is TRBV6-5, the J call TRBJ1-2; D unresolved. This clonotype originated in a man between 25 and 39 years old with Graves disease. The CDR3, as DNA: TGTGCCAGCAGTTACTCGGGAGGGAGACGAAACTATGGCTACACCTTC. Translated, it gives CASSYSGGRRNYGYTF.